The rows below give T cell receptor beta chains drawn from one sample of a study of CD8+ T cells in alopecia areata. This table comes from immunoSEQ multiplex PCR, and its TCRdb copy is limited to in-frame clones, with some not included. This table holds about 190,000 clones, around 60% found once. The sequencing here drew on CD4+ T cells sorted from blood, taken at week 4, from a patient treated with tofacitinib. Every receptor here comes from a human donor with alopecia areata. Both conserved end residues are part of each CDR3. Fields, in order: V gene, clone size, D gene, J gene, CDR3 protein, CDR3 DNA. The D gene is left open where the match is weak. Where a row states a size, it is once, few, many or the class of an expanded clone; other rows omit it.

V gene: TRBV18
clone size: -
D gene: -
J gene: TRBJ1-1
CDR3 protein: CASSPLRGHNKMTGEAFF
CDR3 DNA: TGTGCCAGCTCACCATTGCGGGGACACAACAAAATGACGGGTGAAGCTTTCTTT

V gene: TRBV9
clone size: -
D gene: -
J gene: TRBJ2-5
CDR3 protein: CASSVTSQETQYF
CDR3 DNA: TGTGCCAGCAGCGTAACTAGCCAAGAGACCCAGTACTTC

V gene: TRBV30
clone size: -
D gene: -
J gene: TRBJ2-3
CDR3 protein: CAWSSSPDTQYF
CDR3 DNA: TGTGCCTGGAGTAGTTCTCCAGATACGCAGTATTTT

V gene: TRBV5-1
clone size: -
D gene: TRBD1
J gene: TRBJ1-2
CDR3 protein: CASSLKGQGGNGYTF
CDR3 DNA: TGCGCCAGCAGCTTGAAAGGGCAGGGGGGAAATGGCTACACCTTC

V gene: TRBV7-2
clone size: few
D gene: -
J gene: TRBJ2-3
CDR3 protein: CASSSQWGPSTDTQYF
CDR3 DNA: TGTGCCAGCAGTTCCCAGTGGGGCCCTAGCACAGATACGCAGTATTTT

V gene: TRBV2
clone size: few
D gene: -
J gene: TRBJ2-1
CDR3 protein: CASTGPPGREQFF
CDR3 DNA: TGTGCCAGCACAGGTCCCCCGGGTCGTGAGCAGTTCTTC

V gene: TRBV29-1
clone size: -
D gene: -
J gene: TRBJ2-1
CDR3 protein: CSALSNVGGRLRFF
CDR3 DNA: TGCAGCGCCCTAAGTAACGTAGGCGGGCGTTTGCGGTTCTTC

V gene: TRBV11-2
clone size: few
D gene: TRBD1
J gene: TRBJ1-2
CDR3 protein: CASSRGTGGTYGYTF
CDR3 DNA: TGTGCCAGCAGCCGCGGGACAGGGGGCACCTATGGCTACACCTTC

V gene: TRBV9
clone size: -
D gene: TRBD2
J gene: TRBJ2-1
CDR3 protein: CASASGTSGRSRHHNEQFF
CDR3 DNA: TGTGCCAGCGCCTCCGGGACTAGCGGGAGGTCCAGGCACCACAATGAGCAGTTCTTC

V gene: TRBV29-1
clone size: -
D gene: -
J gene: TRBJ2-4
CDR3 protein: CSAETLARDIQYF
CDR3 DNA: TGCAGCGCTGAAACCCTAGCCAGGGACATTCAGTACTTC

V gene: TRBV4-2
clone size: -
D gene: -
J gene: TRBJ1-2
CDR3 protein: CASSPGTGNYGYTF
CDR3 DNA: TGTGCCAGCAGCCCCGGGACGGGGAACTATGGCTACACCTTC

V gene: TRBV29-1
clone size: -
D gene: -
J gene: TRBJ2-1
CDR3 protein: CSVEDQQASSYNEQFF
CDR3 DNA: TGCAGCGTTGAAGATCAGCAGGCCTCCTCCTACAATGAGCAGTTCTTC

V gene: TRBV30
clone size: -
D gene: TRBD1
J gene: TRBJ1-3
CDR3 protein: CAWNDRVPGNTIYF
CDR3 DNA: TGTGCCTGGAACGACAGGGTACCTGGAAACACCATATATTTT

V gene: TRBV25-1
clone size: -
D gene: -
J gene: TRBJ1-3
CDR3 protein: CASSTGLGNTIYF
CDR3 DNA: TGTGCCAGCAGTACAGGGTTGGGAAACACCATATATTTT

V gene: TRBV5-1
clone size: -
D gene: TRBD1
J gene: TRBJ1-2
CDR3 protein: CASSLGTGKANYGYTF
CDR3 DNA: TGCGCCAGCAGCTTAGGGACAGGGAAGGCTAACTATGGCTACACCTTC

V gene: TRBV7-6
clone size: -
D gene: -
J gene: TRBJ2-3
CDR3 protein: CASSLLAASTDTQYF
CDR3 DNA: TGTGCCAGCAGCTTATTGGCTGCCTCTACAGATACGCAGTATTTT

V gene: TRBV29-1
clone size: -
D gene: TRBD1
J gene: TRBJ2-1
CDR3 protein: CSARGAGQGTNEQFF
CDR3 DNA: TGCAGCGCCCGGGGTGCGGGACAGGGGACAAATGAGCAGTTCTTC

V gene: TRBV29-1
clone size: -
D gene: TRBD1
J gene: TRBJ1-1
CDR3 protein: CSVYRGDTEAFF
CDR3 DNA: TGCAGCGTTTACAGGGGGGACACTGAAGCTTTCTTT

V gene: TRBV27
clone size: -
D gene: -
J gene: TRBJ1-2
CDR3 protein: CASSWAGGESYGYTF
CDR3 DNA: TGTGCCAGCAGTTGGGCGGGAGGGGAGAGCTATGGCTACACCTTC

V gene: TRBV5-1
clone size: -
D gene: TRBD1
J gene: TRBJ1-1
CDR3 protein: CASSTTGGNTEAFF
CDR3 DNA: TGCGCCAGCAGTACTACAGGGGGAAACACTGAAGCTTTCTTT

V gene: TRBV30
clone size: -
D gene: -
J gene: TRBJ2-7
CDR3 protein: CAWSVPEGQYF
CDR3 DNA: TGTGCCTGGAGTGTACCGGAGGGGCAGTACTTC

V gene: TRBV28
clone size: -
D gene: TRBD2
J gene: TRBJ2-2
CDR3 protein: CGSGRLNTGELFF
CDR3 DNA: TGCGGTAGCGGGAGGCTCAACACCGGGGAGCTGTTTTTT

V gene: TRBV29-1
clone size: few
D gene: -
J gene: TRBJ2-1
CDR3 protein: CSVSDFSAGEQFF
CDR3 DNA: TGCAGCGTTTCCGACTTCAGTGCGGGTGAGCAGTTCTTC